This entry describes one T cell receptor (beta chain). In germline, CDR1 is SNHLY, CDR2 FYNNEI. V was clipped by 8 bases and J by 2 bases; unmatched bases: 10. This CDR3 has 15 residues. Constant-segment primers served in 5'RACE that generated TCR alpha and TCR beta cDNA libraries bearing sample barcodes and UMIs. MiXCR, run by TCRdb on the 5' RACE reads, gives a single entry per CDR3 protein. The data contain roughly 400,000 distinct CDR3 sequences, 20% to 25% of them seen just once; the ten biggest clones take up around 8.1%. This record comes from a study of T-cell memory formation after mild COVID-19.

This receptor was identified in an adult woman who had mild COVID-19 (a few samples of this study predate the infection). Cell type and time point are not known. Sequencing was carried out using PBMCs or a T cell subset sorted from them (not recorded which). J is TRBJ2-3 and V is TRBV2, with 7 nucleotides matching TRBD2. The CDR3 reads CASVRGGANTDTQYF. The CDR3 DNA reads TGTGCCAGCGTGAGGGGAGGGGCGAACACAGATACGCAGTATTTT. The full variable domain, with the rest looked up from reference TRBV2 and TRBJ2-3, is EPEVTQTPSHQVTQMGQEVILRCVPISNHLYFYWYRQILGQKVEFLVSFYNNEISEKSEIFDDQFSVERPDGSNFTLKIRSTKLEDSAMYFCASVRGGANTDTQYFGPGTRLTVL.